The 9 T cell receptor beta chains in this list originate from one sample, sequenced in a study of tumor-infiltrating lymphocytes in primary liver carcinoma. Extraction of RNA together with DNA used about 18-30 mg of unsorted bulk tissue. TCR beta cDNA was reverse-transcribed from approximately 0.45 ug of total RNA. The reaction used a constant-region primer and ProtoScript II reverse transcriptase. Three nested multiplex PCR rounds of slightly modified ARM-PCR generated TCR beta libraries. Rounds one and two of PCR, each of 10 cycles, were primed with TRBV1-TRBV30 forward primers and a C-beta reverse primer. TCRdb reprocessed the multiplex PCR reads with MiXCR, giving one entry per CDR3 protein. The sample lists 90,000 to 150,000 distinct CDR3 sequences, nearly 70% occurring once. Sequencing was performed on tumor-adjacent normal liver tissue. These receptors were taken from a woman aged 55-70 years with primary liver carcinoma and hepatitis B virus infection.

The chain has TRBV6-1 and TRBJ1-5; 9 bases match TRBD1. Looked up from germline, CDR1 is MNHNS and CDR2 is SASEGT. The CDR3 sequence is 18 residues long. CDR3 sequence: CACSDSGGAGQGHQPQHF. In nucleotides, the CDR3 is TGTGCTTGCAGTGATTCCGGGGGTGCGGGACAGGGCCATCAGCCCCAGCATTTT.

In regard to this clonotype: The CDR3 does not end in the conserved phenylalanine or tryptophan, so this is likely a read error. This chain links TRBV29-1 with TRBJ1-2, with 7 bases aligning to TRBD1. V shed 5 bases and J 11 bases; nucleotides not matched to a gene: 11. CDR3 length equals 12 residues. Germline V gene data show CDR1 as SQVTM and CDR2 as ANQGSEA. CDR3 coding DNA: TGCAGCGTTTATAAGGGGGCGCGGGGATACACCTTA. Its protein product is CSVYKGARGYTL.

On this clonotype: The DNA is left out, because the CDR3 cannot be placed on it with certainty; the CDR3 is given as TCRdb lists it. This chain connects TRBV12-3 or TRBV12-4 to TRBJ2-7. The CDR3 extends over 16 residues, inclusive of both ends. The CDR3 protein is CASSVASGTSTYEHYF.

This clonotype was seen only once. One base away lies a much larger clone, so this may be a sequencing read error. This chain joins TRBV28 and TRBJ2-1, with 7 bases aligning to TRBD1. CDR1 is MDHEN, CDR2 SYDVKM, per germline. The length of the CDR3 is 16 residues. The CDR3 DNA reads TGTGCCAGCAGCCTAAGGGGCCACAGGGGTAGGAATGGGCAGTTCTTC. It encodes CASSLRGHRGRNGQFF.

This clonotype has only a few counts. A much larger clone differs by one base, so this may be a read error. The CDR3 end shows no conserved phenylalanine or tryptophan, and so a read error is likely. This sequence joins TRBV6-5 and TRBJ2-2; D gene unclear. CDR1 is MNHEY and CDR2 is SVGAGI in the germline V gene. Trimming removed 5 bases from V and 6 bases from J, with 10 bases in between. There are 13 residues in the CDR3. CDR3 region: CASSPTSPGELFS. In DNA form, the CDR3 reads TGTGCCAGCAGTCCCACGTCCCCCGGGGAGCTGTTTTCT.

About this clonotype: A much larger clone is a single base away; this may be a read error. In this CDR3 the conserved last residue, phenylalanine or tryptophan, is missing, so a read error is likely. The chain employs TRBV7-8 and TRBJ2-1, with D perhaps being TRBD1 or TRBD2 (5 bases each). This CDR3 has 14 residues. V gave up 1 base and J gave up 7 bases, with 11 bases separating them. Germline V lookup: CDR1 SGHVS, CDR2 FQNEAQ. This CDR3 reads CASSLVGEPNEQFS. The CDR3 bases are TGTGCCAGCAGCTTAGTGGGGGAGCCGAATGAGCAGTTCTCC.

DNA for the CDR3: TGTGCGAACAACAGCAACTATGGCTACACCTTC. It encodes CANNSNYGYTF. The chain carries TRBV6-6 and TRBJ1-2; no clear D. The CDR3 has 11 amino acids. Germline CDR1 and CDR2: MNHNY and SVGAGI (reference sequence).

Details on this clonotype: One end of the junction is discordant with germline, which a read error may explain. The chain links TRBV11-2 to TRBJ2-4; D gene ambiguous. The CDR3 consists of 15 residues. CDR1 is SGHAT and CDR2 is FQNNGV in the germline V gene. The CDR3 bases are TGTGCCAGCAGCTTAGCCCCGGCAGAGCATAACATTCAATGCTTC. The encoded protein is CASSLAPAEHNIQCF.

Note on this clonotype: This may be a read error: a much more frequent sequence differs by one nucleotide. The CDR3 protein is CANSGGPDTQYF. The CDR3 DNA follows: TGTGCCAACAGTGGGGGGCCAGATACGCAGTATTTT. V and J are TRBV28 and TRBJ2-3, with D perhaps given as TRBD1 or TRBD2 (6 bases each). Germline lookup yields CDR1 MDHEN and CDR2 SYDVKM. The CDR3 totals 12 residues.